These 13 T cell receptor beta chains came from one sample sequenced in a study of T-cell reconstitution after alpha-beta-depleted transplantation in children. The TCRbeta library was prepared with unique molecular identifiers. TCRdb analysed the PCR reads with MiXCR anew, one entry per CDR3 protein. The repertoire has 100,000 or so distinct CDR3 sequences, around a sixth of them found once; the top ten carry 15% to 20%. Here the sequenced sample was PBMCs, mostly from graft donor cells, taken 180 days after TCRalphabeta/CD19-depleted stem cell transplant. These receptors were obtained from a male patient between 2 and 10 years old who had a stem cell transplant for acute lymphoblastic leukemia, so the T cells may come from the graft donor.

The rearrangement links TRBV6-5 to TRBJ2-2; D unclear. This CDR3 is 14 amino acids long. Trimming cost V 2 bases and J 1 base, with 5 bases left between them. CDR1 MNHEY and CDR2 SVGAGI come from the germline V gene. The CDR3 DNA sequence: TGTGCCAGCAGTTACCGACAGAACACCGGGGAGCTGTTTTTT. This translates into CASSYRQNTGELFF.

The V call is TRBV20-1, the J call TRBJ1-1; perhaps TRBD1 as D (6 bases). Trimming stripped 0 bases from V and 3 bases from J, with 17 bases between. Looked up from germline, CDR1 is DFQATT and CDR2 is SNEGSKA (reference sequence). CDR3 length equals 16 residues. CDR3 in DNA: TGCAGTGCTAGAGATGAACTACAGGGTAGGGACACTGAAGCTTTCTTT. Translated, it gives CSARDELQGRDTEAFF.

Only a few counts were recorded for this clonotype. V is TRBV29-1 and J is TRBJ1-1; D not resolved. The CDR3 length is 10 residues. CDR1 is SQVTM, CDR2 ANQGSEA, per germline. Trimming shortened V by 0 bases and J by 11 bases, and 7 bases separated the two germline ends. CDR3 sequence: CSVEDLRAFF. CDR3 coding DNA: TGCAGCGTTGAAGATCTACGGGCTTTCTTT.

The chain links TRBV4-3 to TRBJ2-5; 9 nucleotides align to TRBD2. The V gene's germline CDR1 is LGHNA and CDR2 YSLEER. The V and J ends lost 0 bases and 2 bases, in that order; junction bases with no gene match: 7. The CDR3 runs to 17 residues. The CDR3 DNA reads TGCGCCAGCAGCCAAGATATCGCGGGGGGGGTACAAGAGACCCAGTACTTC. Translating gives CASSQDIAGGVQETQYF.

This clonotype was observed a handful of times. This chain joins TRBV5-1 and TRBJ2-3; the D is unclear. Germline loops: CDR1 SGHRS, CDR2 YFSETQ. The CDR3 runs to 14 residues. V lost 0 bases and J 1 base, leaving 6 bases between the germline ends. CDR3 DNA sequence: TGCGCCAGCAGCTTGGTGCAGGGCACAGATACGCAGTATTTT. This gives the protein CASSLVQGTDTQYF.

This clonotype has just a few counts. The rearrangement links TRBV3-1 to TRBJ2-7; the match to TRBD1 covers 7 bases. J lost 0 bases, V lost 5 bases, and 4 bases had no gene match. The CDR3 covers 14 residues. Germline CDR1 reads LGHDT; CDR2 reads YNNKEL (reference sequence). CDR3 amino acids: CASSNRDSSYEQYF. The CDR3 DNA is TGTGCCAGCAGCAACCGGGACAGCTCCTACGAGCAGTACTTC.

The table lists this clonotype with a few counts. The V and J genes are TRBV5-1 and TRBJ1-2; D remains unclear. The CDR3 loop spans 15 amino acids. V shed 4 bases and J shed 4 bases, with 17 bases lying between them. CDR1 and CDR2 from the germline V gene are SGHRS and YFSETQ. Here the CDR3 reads CASSPLSGHTYGYTF. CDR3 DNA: TGCGCCAGCAGCCCCCTGAGTGGGCATACCTATGGCTACACCTTC.

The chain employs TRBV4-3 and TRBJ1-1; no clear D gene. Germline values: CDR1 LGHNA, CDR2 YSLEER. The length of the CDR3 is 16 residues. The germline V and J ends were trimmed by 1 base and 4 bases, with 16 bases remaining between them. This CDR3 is CASSQAHGGESTEAFF. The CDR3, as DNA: TGCGCCAGCAGCCAAGCTCATGGTGGAGAAAGCACTGAAGCTTTCTTT.

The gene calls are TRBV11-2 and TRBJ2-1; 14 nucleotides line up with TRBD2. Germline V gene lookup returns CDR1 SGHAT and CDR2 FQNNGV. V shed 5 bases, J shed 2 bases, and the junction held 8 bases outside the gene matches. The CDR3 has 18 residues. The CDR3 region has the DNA TGTGCCAGCAGCCAGGGGACTAGCGGGGGTTTCGCCTACAATGAGCAGTTCTTC. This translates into CASSQGTSGGFAYNEQFF.

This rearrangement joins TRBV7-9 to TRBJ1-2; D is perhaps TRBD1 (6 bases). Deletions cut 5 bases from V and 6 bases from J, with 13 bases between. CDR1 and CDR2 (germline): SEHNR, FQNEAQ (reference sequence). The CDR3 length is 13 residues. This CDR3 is CASSVRGTNGYTF. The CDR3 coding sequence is TGTGCCAGCAGCGTAAGGGGGACGAATGGCTACACCTTC.

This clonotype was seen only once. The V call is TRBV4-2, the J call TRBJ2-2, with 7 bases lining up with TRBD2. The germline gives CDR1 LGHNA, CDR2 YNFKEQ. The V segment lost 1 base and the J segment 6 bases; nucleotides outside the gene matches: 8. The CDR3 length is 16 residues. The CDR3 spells CASSQATAGDPGELFF. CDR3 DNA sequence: TGTGCCAGCAGCCAAGCAACGGCGGGGGATCCCGGGGAGCTGTTTTTT.

The CDR3 DNA follows: TGCGCCAGCAGCTTTCTGGCGGGGGGATTCCAAGAGACCCAGTACTTC. This gives the protein CASSFLAGGFQETQYF. The V and J genes are TRBV5-1 and TRBJ2-5; 8 nucleotides line up with TRBD2. Germline CDR1 SGHRS, CDR2 YFSETQ. The ends lost 2 bases at V and 1 base at J; junction bases unmatched: 7. This CDR3 comprises 16 residues.

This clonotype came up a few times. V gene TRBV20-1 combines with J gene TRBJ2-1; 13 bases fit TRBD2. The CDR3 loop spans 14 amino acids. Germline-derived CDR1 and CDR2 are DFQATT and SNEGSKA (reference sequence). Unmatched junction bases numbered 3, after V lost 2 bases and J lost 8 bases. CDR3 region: CSARTSGGAYEQFF. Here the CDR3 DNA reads TGCAGTGCTAGAACTAGCGGGGGGGCCTATGAGCAGTTCTTC.